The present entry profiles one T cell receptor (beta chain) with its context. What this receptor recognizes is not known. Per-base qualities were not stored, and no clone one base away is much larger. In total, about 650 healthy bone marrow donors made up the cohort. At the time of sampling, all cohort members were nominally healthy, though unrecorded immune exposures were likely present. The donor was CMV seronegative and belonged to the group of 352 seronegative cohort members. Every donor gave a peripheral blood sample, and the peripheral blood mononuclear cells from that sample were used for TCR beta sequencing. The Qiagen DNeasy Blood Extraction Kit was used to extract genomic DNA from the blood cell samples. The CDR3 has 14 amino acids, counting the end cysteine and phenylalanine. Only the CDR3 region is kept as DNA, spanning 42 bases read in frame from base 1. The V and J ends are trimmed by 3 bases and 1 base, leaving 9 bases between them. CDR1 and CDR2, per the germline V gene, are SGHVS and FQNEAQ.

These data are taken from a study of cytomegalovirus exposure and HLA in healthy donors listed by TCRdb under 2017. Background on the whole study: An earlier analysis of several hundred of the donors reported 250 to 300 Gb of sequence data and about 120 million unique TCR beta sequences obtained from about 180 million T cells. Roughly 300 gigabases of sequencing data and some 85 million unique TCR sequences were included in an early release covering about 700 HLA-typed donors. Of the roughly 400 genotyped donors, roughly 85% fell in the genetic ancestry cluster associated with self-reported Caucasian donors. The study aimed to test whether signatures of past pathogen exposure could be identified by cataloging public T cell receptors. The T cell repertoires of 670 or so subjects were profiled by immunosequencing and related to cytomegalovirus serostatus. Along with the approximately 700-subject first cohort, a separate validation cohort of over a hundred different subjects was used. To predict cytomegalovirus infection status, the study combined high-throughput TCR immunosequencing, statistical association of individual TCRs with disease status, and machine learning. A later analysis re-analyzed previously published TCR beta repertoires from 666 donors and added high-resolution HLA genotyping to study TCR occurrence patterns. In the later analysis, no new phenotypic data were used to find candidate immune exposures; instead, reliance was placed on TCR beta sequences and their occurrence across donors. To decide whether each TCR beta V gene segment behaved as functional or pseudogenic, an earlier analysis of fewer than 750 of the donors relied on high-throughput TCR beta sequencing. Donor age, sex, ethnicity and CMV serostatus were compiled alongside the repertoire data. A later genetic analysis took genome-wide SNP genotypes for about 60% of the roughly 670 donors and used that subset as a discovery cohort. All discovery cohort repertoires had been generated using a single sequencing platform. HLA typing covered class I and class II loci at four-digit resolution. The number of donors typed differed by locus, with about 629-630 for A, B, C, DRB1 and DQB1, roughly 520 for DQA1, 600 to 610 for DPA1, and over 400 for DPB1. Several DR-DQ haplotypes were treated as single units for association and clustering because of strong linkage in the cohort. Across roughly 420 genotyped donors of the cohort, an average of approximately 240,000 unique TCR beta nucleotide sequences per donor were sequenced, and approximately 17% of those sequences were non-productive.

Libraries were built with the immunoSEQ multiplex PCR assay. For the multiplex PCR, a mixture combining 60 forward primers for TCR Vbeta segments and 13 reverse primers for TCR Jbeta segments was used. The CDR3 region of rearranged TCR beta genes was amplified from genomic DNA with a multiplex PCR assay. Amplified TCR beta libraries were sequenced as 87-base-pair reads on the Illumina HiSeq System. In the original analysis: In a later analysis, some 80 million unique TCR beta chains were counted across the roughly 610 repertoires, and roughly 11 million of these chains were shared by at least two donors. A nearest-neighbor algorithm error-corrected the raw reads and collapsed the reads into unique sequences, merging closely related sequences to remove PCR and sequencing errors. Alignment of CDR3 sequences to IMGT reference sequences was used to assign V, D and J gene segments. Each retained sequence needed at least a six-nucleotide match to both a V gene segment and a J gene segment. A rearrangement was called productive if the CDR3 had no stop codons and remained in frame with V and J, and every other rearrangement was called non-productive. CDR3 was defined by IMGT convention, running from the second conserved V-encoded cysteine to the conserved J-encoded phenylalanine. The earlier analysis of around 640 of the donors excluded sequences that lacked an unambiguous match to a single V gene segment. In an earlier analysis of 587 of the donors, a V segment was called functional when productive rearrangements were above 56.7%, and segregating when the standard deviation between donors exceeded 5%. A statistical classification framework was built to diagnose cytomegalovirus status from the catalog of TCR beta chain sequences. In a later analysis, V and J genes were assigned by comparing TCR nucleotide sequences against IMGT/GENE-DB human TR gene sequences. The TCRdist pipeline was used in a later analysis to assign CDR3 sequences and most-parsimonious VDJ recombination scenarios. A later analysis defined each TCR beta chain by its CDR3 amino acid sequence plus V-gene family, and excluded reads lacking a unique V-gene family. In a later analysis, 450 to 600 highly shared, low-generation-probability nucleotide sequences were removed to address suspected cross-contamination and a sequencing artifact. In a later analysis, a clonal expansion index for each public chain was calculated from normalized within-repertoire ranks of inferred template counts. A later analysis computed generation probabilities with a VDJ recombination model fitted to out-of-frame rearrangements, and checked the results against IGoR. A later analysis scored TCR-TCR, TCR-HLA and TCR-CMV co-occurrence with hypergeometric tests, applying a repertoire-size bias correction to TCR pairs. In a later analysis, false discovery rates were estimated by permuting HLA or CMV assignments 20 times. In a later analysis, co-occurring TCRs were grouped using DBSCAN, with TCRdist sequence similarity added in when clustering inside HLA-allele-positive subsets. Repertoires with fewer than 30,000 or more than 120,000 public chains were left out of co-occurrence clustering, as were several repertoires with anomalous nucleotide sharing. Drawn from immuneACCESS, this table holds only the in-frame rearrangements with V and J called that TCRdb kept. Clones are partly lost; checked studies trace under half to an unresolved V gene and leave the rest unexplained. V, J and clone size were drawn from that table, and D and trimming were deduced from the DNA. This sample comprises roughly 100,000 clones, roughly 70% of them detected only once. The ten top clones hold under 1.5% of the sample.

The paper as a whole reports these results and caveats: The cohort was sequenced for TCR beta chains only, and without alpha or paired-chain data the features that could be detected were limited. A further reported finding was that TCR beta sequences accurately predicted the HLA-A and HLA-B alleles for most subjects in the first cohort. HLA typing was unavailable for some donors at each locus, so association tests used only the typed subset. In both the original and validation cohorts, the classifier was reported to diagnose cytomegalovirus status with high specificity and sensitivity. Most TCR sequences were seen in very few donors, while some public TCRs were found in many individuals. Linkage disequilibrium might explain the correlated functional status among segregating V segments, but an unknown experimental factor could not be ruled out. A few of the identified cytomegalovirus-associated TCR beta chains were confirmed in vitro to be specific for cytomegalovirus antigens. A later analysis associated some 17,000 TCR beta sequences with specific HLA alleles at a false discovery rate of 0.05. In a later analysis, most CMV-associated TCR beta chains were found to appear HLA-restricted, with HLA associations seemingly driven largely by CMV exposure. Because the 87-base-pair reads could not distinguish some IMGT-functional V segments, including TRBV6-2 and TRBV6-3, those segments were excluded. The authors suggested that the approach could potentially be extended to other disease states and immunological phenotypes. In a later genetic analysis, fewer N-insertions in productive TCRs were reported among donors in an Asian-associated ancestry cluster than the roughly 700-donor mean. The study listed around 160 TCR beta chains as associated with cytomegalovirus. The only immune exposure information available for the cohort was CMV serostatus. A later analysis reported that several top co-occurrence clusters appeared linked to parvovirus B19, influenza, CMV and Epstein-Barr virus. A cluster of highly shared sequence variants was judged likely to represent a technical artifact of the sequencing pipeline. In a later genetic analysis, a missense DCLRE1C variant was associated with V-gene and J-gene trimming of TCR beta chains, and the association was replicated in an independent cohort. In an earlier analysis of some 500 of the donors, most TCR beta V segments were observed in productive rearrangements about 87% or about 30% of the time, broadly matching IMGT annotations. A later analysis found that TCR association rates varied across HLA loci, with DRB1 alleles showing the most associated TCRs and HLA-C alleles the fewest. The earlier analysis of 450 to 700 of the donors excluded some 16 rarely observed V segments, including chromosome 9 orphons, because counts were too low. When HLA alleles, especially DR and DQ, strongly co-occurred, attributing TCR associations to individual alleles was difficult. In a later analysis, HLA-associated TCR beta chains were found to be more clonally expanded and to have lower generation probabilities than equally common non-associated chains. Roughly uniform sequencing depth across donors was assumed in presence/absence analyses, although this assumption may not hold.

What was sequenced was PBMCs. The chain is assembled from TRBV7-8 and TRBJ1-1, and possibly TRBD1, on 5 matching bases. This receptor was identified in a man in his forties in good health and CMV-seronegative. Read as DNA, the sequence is TGTGCCAGCAGCTTCTGGGGCACGAACACTGAAGCTTTCTTT. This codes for CASSFWGTNTEAFF. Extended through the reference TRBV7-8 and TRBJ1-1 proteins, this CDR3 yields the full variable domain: GAGVSQSPRYKVAKRGQDVALRCDPISGHVSLFWYQQALGQGPEFLTYFQNEAQLDKSGLPSDRFFAERPEGSVSTLKIQRTQQEDSAVYLCASSFWGTNTEAFFGQGTRLTVV.